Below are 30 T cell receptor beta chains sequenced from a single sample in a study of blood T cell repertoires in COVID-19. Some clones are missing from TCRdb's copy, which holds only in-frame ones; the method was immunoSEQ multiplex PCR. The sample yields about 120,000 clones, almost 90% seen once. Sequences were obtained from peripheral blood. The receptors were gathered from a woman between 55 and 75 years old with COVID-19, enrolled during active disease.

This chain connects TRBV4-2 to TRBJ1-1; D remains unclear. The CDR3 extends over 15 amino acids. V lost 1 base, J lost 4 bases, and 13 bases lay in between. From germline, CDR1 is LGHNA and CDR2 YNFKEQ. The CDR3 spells CASSQGPTQATEAFF. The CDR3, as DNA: TGTGCCAGCAGCCAAGGACCCACCCAGGCCACTGAAGCTTTCTTT.

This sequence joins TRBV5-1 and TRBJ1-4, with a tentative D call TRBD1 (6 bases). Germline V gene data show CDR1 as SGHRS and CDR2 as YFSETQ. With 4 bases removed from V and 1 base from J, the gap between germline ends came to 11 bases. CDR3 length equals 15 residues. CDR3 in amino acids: CASSLMTGTNEKLFF. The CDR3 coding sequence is TGCGCCAGCAGCCTAATGACAGGAACTAATGAAAAACTGTTTTTT.

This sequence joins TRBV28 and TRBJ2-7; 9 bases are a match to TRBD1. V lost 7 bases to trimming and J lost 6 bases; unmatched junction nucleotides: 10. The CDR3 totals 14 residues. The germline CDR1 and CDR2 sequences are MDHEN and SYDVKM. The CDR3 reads CASNPGGTGTEQYF. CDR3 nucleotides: TGTGCCAGCAACCCCGGGGGGACAGGGACCGAGCAGTACTTC.

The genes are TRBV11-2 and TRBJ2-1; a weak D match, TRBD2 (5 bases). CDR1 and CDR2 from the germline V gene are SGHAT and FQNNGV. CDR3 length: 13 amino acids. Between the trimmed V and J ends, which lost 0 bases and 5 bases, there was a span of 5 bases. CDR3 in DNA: TGTGCCAGCAGCTTAGAACTAGACAATGAGCAGTTCTTC. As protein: CASSLELDNEQFF.

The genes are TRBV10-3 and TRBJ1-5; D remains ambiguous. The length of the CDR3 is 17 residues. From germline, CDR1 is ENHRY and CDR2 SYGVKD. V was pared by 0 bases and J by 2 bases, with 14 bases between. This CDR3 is CAISESISSGGNQPQHF. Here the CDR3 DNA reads TGTGCCATCAGTGAGTCGATTTCAAGCGGCGGCAATCAGCCCCAGCATTTT.

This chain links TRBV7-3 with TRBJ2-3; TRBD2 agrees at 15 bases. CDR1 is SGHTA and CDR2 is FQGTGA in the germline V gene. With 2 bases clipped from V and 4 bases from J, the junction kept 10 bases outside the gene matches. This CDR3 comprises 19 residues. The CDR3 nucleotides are TGTGCCAGCAGCTTATCGTGGACTAGCGGGGGGGCCGCCTCAGATACGCAGTATTTT. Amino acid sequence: CASSLSWTSGGAASDTQYF.

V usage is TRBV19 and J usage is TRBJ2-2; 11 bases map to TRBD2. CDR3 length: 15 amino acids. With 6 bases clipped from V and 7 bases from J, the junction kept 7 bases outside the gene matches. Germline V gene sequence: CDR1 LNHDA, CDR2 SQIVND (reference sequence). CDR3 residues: CASSPSGGLSGELFF. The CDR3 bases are TGTGCCAGTAGCCCTAGCGGGGGGCTTAGCGGGGAGCTGTTTTTT.

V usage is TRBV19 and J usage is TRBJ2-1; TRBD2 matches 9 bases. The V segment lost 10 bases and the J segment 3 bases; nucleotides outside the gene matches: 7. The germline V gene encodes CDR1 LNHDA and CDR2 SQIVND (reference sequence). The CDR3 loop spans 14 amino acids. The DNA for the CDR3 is TGTGCCACCCGAGCGGGGGGATTCTACAATGAGCAGTTCTTC. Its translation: CATRAGGFYNEQFF.

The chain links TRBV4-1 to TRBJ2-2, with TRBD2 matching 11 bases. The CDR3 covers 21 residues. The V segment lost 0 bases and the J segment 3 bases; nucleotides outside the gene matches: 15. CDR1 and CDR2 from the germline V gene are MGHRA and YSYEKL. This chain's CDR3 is CASSQEIGGSGGAWDTGELFF. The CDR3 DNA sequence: TGCGCCAGCAGCCAAGAAATCGGTGGTAGCGGGGGGGCTTGGGACACCGGGGAGCTGTTTTTT.

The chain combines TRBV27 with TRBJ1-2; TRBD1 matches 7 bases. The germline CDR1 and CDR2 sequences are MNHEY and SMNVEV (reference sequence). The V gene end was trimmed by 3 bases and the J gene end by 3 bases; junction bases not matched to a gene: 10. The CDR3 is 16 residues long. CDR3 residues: CASSFRRTGSYYGYTF. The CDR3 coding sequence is TGTGCCAGCAGTTTTCGTAGGACAGGCTCATACTATGGCTACACCTTC.

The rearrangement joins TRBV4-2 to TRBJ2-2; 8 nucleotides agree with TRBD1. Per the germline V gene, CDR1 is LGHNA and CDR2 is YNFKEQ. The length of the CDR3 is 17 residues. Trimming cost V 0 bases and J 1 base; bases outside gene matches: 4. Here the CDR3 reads CASSQEPDRGNTGELFF. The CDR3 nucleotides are TGTGCCAGCAGCCAAGAACCCGACAGGGGGAACACCGGGGAGCTGTTTTTT.

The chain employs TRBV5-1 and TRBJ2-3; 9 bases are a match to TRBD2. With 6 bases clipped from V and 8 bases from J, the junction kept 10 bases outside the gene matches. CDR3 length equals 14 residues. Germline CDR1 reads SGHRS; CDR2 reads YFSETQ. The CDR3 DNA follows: TGCGCCAGCAAGGGTATTAGCGGGGGTGCTACGCAGTATTTT. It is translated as CASKGISGGATQYF.

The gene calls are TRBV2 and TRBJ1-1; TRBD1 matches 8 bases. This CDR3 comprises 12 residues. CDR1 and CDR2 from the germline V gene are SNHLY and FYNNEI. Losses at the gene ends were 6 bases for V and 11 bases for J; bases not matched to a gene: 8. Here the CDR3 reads CASSRTGRGAFF. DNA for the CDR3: TGTGCCAGCAGCAGGACAGGGAGGGGGGCTTTCTTT.

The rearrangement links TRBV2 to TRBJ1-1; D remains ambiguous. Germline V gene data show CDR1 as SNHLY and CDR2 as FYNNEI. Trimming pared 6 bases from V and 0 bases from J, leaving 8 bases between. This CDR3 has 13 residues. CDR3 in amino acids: CASRVEMNTEAFF. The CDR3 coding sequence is TGTGCCAGCAGGGTGGAGATGAACACTGAAGCTTTCTTT.

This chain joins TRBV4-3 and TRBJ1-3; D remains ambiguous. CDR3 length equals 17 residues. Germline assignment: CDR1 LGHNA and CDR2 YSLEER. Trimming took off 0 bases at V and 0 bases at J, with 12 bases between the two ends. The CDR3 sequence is CASSQEAGRFSGNTIYF. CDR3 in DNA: TGCGCCAGCAGCCAAGAAGCGGGCCGATTCTCTGGAAACACCATATATTTT.

The chain's CDR3 is CASSLGGTGYGYTF. CDR3 nucleotides: TGTGCCAGCAGCTTAGGGGGTACGGGGTATGGCTACACCTTC. J is TRBJ1-2 and V is TRBV5-8, with D possibly TRBD1 on 6 matching bases. Germline CDR1 SGHTS, CDR2 YDEGEE. The V end lost 2 bases, the J end lost 5 bases, and 13 bases lay between the germline ends. This CDR3 is built from 14 residues.

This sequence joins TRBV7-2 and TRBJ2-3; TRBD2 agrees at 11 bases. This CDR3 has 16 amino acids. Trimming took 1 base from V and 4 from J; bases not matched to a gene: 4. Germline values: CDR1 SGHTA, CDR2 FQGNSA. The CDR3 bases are TGTGCCAGCAGCTTAGTCCTAGCGGGGGGCGCAGATACGCAGTATTTT. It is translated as CASSLVLAGGADTQYF.

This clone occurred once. This CDR3 reads CASSYAGSSYEQYF. CDR3 bases: TGTGCCAGCAGTTACGCAGGGTCTTCCTACGAGCAGTACTTC. The chain uses TRBV28 and TRBJ2-7; tentatively, D is TRBD1 (5 bases). From germline, CDR1 is MDHEN and CDR2 SYDVKM. Trimming stripped 4 bases from V and 1 base from J, with 11 bases between. CDR3 length: 14 residues.

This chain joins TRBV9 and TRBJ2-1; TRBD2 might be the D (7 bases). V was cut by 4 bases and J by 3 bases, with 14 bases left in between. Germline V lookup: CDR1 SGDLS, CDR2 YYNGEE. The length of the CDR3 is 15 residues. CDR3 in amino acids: CASSSGLGGYNEQFF. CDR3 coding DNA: TGTGCCAGCAGCTCCGGACTAGGGGGCTACAATGAGCAGTTCTTC.

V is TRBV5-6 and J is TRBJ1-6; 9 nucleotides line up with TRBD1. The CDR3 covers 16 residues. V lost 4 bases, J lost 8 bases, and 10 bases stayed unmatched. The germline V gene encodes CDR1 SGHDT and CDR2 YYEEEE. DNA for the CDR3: TGTGCCAGCAGCCTCTATGTGGGACAGGGTTATTCACCCCTCCACTTT. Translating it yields CASSLYVGQGYSPLHF.

This CDR3 is CASSRPGQMNTEAFF. The CDR3 nucleotides are TGTGCCAGCTCACGTCCGGGACAGATGAACACTGAAGCTTTCTTT. The chain carries TRBV18 and TRBJ1-1, with 7 bases matching TRBD1. J gave up 0 bases and V 4 bases, and 5 bases lay outside the gene matches. This CDR3 is 15 amino acids long. CDR1 KGHSH and CDR2 LQKENI come from the germline V gene.

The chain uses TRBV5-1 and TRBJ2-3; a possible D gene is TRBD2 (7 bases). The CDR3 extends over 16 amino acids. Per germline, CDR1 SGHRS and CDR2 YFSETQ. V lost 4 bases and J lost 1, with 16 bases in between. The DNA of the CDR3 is TGCGCCAGCAGCCTGGGGCGGGGGCCCCGCACAGATACGCAGTATTTT. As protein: CASSLGRGPRTDTQYF.

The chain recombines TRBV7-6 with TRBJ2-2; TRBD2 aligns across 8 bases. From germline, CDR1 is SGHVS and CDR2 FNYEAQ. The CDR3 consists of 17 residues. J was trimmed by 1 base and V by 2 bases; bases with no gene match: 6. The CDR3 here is CASSLRPAGVNTGELFF. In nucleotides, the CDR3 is TGTGCCAGCAGCTTACGTCCAGCGGGGGTGAACACCGGGGAGCTGTTTTTT.

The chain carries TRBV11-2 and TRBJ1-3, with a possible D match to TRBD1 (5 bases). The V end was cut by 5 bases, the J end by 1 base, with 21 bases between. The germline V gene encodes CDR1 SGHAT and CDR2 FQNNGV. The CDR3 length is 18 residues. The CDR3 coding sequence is TGTGCCAGCAGCCCAACCGACCAGGGCGTTCGTTCTGGAAACACCATATATTTT. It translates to CASSPTDQGVRSGNTIYF. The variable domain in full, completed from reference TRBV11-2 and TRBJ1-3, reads EAGVAQSPRYKIIEKRQSVAFWCNPISGHATLYWYQQILGQGPKLLIQFQNNGVVDDSQLPKDRFSAERLKGVDSTLKIQPAKLEDSAVYLCASSPTDQGVRSGNTIYFGEGSWLTVV.

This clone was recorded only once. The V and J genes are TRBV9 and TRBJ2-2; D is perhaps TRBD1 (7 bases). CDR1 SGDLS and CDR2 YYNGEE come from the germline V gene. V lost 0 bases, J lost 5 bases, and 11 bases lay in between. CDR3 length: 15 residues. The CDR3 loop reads CASSVVAGGTGELFF. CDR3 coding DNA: TGTGCCAGCAGCGTAGTGGCAGGGGGGACCGGGGAGCTGTTTTTT.

Here the CDR3 DNA reads TGTGCCAGCAGTTTCCTCAGCGACAGGGATAATGAGCAGTTCTTC. As protein: CASSFLSDRDNEQFF. V usage is TRBV6-2 or TRBV6-3 and J usage is TRBJ2-1, with 7 positions matching TRBD1. The CDR3 sequence is 15 residues long. Germline-derived CDR1 and CDR2 are MNHEY and SVGEGT. Trimming cost V 4 bases and J 7 bases; bases outside gene matches: 10.

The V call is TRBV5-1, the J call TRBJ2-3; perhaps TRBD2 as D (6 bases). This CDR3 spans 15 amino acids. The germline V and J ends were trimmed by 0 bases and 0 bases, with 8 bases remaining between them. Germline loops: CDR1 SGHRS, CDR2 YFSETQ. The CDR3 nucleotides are TGCGCCAGCAGCTTGGTCGGGACTAGCACAGATACGCAGTATTTT. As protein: CASSLVGTSTDTQYF.

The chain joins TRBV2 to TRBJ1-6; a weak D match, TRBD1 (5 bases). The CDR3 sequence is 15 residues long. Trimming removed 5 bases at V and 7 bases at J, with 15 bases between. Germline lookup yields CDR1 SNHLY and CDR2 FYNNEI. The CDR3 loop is CASSPRAQGNSPLHF. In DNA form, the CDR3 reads TGTGCCAGCAGTCCCAGGGCCCAAGGGAATTCACCCCTCCACTTT.

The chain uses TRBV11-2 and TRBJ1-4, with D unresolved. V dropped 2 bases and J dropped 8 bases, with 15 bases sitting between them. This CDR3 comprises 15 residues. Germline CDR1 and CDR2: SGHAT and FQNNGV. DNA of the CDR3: TGTGCCAGCAGCTTATCCCCCCTTGTATCCGAAAAACTGTTTTTT. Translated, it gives CASSLSPLVSEKLFF.

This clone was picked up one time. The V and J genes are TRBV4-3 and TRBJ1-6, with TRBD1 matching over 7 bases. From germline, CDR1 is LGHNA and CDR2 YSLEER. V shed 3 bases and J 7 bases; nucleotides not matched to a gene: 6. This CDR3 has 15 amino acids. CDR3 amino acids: CASSQLTGSNSPLHF. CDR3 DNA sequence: TGCGCCAGCAGCCAGCTGACAGGGTCCAATTCACCCCTCCACTTT.